The present entry profiles one T cell receptor (beta chain) with its context. The antigen is unknown. The entry originates in a study of a mutant IDH1 vaccine in newly diagnosed glioma. Sequencing used immunoSEQ multiplex PCR; TCRdb keeps in-frame clones, though not all of them. The table lists nearly 55,000 clones, 84% of them singletons. Specified time point: week 35, safety follow-up. Vaccinated patients received 300 ug of mutant IDH1 20-mer peptide per dose, with topical imiquimod. The CDR3 loop spans 14 amino acids. V shed 5 bases and J shed 8 bases, with 15 bases lying between them. Germline loops: CDR1 MGHDK, CDR2 SYGVNS.

This sequence was found in a woman aged 18-29 years with glioma. The sequenced sample was PBMCs, obtained from a glioma patient whose treatment included an IDH1 peptide vaccine. This chain joins TRBV25-1 and TRBJ1-4, with D unclear. CDR3 sequence (DNA): TGTGCCAGCAGTAGACCCGGGATCAGCGAAAAACTGTTTTTT. It specifies CASSRPGISEKLFF.